The T cell receptor beta chain under discussion was sequenced for a study of patients and donors after allogeneic stem cell transplantation. Germline CDR1 and CDR2: KGHDR and SFDVKD. The CDR3 consists of 15 residues. V lost 5 bases to trimming and J lost 2 bases, with 14 bases between them. TCRdb re-called the RT-PCR reads through MiXCR, storing one row per CDR3 protein. The sample includes 800,000 to 1,000,000 distinct CDR3 sequences, roughly 17% seen only once; the top ten take roughly 6%. This clonotype was counted at least ten times. This sequence joins TRBV24-1 and TRBJ2-5, with a tentative D call TRBD2 (5 bases). Input material: blood, either unsorted or a sorted T cell fraction (not recorded which). This clonotype was obtained from a human donor who was either an allogeneic HSCT recipient or a stem cell or donor lymphocyte infusion donor (not recorded which). It is not recorded whose cells these are; they may come from a transplant donor. For the CDR3, the DNA is TGTGCCACCAGTGCCGTTTTGGGAGATCAAGAGACCCAGTACTTC. It yields the protein CATSAVLGDQETQYF.